This passage covers 27 T cell receptor beta chains from one sample sequenced in a study of technical replicates of blood from a handful of donors. The assay was immunoSEQ multiplex PCR, and TCRdb's table has in-frame clones only and misses some. The sample lists about 75,000 clones, about 92% occurring once. Source material: T cells isolated from PBMCs. The receptors were sampled from a human donor in good health.

CDR3 protein: CASSGTGYTEAFF. The CDR3 DNA reads TGTGCCAGCAGCGGGACAGGGTACACTGAAGCTTTCTTT. The chain is built from TRBV27 and TRBJ1-1; TRBD1 matches 9 bases. The CDR3 is made up of 13 amino acids. The J segment lost 3 bases and the V segment lost 6 bases, leaving 2 bases of the junction unmatched. Per the germline V gene, CDR1 is MNHEY and CDR2 is SMNVEV (reference sequence).

CDR3 in amino acids: CASSGRPVEQYF. The CDR3 nucleotides read TGTGCCAGCAGTGGGAGGCCAGTCGAGCAGTACTTC. V is TRBV6-6 and J is TRBJ2-7; D might be TRBD2 (6 bases). V lost 5 bases and J lost 6, with 11 bases in between. The CDR3 is 12 residues long. Germline CDR1 is MNHNY and CDR2 is SVGAGI (reference sequence).

The chain carries TRBV7-6 and TRBJ2-7; 10 bases fit TRBD2. The V segment lost 5 bases and the J segment 6 bases; nucleotides outside the gene matches: 7. This CDR3 has 14 amino acids. The germline V gene has CDR1 SGHVS and CDR2 FNYEAQ. DNA of the CDR3: TGTGCCAGCAGCCCGATAGCGGGGGGCTCCGAGCAGTACTTC. Translation: CASSPIAGGSEQYF. The whole variable domain, remainder taken from reference TRBV7-6 and TRBJ2-7, is GAGVSQSPRYKVTKRGQDVALRCDPISGHVSLYWYRQALGQGPEFLTYFNYEAQQDKSGLPNDRFSAERPEGSISTLTIQRTEQRDSAMYRCASSPIAGGSEQYFGPGTRLTVT.

DNA of the CDR3: TGCGCCAGCCACGGCGGGAGGCCACTCACAGATACGCAGTATTTT. Protein product: CASHGGRPLTDTQYF. The chain joins TRBV5-1 to TRBJ2-3, with 8 bases identical to TRBD2. Germline V CDR1 and CDR2: SGHRS, YFSETQ. The V and J ends lost 7 bases and 2 bases, in that order; junction bases with no gene match: 9. The CDR3 spans 15 residues.

The rearrangement joins TRBV28 to TRBJ1-1; D remains ambiguous. Germline assignment: CDR1 MDHEN and CDR2 SYDVKM. Deletions cut 5 bases from V and 1 base from J, with 5 bases between. This CDR3 has 12 amino acids. CDR3 sequence (DNA): TGTGCCAGCAGTCCGGGGAACACTGAAGCTTTCTTT. Protein: CASSPGNTEAFF.

The V call is TRBV10-3, the J call TRBJ2-5, with no clear D. CDR1 is ENHRY, CDR2 SYGVKD, per germline. Trimming took 4 bases from V and 0 from J, leaving 6 bases between them. The CDR3 runs 13 residues. CDR3 protein: CAISVEHQETQYF. In DNA form, the CDR3 reads TGTGCCATCAGTGTCGAGCACCAAGAGACCCAGTACTTC.

V is TRBV18 and J is TRBJ1-1; no clear D. The ends were cut back, 5 bases at V and 4 bases at J, with 20 bases in the middle. CDR1 and CDR2 from the germline V gene are KGHSH and LQKENI. CDR3 size: 16 residues. The CDR3 DNA reads TGTGCCAGCTCATCCTCACGAACTACCGGTGGCACTGAAGCTTTCTTT. It encodes CASSSSRTTGGTEAFF.

V and J are TRBV19 and TRBJ2-7, with TRBD2 as a possible D gene (6 bases). CDR1 and CDR2 (germline): LNHDA, SQIVND (reference sequence). V lost 5 bases and J lost 3, with 14 bases in between. The length of the CDR3 is 14 residues. The CDR3 nucleotides read TGTGCCAGTAGTCTAAGGGACTCTCTCTACGAGCAGTACTTC. Translation: CASSLRDSLYEQYF.

V gene TRBV6-5 combines with J gene TRBJ2-7; 8 bases line up with TRBD2. V shed 5 bases, J shed 6 bases, and the junction held 9 bases outside the gene matches. In germline, CDR1 is MNHEY, CDR2 SVGAGI. The CDR3 totals 14 residues. CDR3 coding DNA: TGTGCCAGCAGTCCCCGGGGGGGTCTCAGCGAGCAGTACTTC. It specifies CASSPRGGLSEQYF.

The V and J genes are TRBV30 and TRBJ2-4, with 8 bases matching TRBD2. Germline CDR1 and CDR2: GTSNPN and SVGIG (reference sequence). J lost 0 bases, V lost 8 bases, and 18 bases had no gene match. The CDR3 spans 18 residues. This chain's CDR3 is CAMRGGLGTRLAKNIQYF. The CDR3 DNA reads TGTGCCATGAGAGGGGGACTAGGAACGCGGCTAGCCAAAAACATTCAGTACTTC. Variable domain in full (rest from reference TRBV30 and TRBJ2-4): SQTIHQWPATLVQPVGSPLSLECTVEGTSNPNLYWYRQAAGRGLQLLFYSVGIGQISSEVPQNLSASRPQDRQFILSSKKLLLSDSGFYLCAMRGGLGTRLAKNIQYFGAGTRLSVL.

The genes are TRBV6-4 and TRBJ1-1, with 8 positions matching TRBD1. The germline V gene has CDR1 MRHNA and CDR2 SNTAGT. Trimming cost V 6 bases and J 0 bases; bases outside gene matches: 9. The CDR3 sequence is 16 residues long. The CDR3: CASRFTGGSVNTEAFF. In nucleotides, the CDR3 is TGTGCCAGCAGATTCACAGGGGGTTCTGTGAACACTGAAGCTTTCTTT.

The V and J genes are TRBV5-1 and TRBJ2-1; D may be TRBD2 (6 bases). The CDR3 loop spans 14 amino acids. Looked up from germline, CDR1 is SGHRS and CDR2 is YFSETQ. V lost 4 bases and J lost 9, with 17 bases in between. CDR3 in DNA: TGCGCCAGCAGCCCGGAGGGAAGAGGTCCTGAGCAGTTCTTC. It specifies CASSPEGRGPEQFF.

The genes are TRBV5-4 and TRBJ2-7; D gene uncertain. The V gene's germline CDR1 is SGHNT and CDR2 YYREEE (reference sequence). Deletions cut 1 base from V and 4 bases from J, with 15 bases between. The CDR3 runs to 15 residues. The CDR3: CASSLTLESPYEQYF. In DNA form, the CDR3 reads TGTGCCAGCAGCTTGACTCTAGAGTCCCCTTACGAGCAGTACTTC.

V gene TRBV27 combines with J gene TRBJ1-5; no firm D call. The V end lost 2 bases, the J end lost 3 bases, and 8 bases lay between the germline ends. The germline V gene encodes CDR1 MNHEY and CDR2 SMNVEV (reference sequence). CDR3 size: 14 residues. The CDR3, as DNA: TGTGCCAGCAGTTTAGCCAGACTCAATCAGCCCCAGCATTTT. Its protein product is CASSLARLNQPQHF.

This sequence joins TRBV7-3 and TRBJ2-1; 9 positions agree with TRBD2. This CDR3 spans 14 amino acids. The trim removed 2 bases at V and 10 bases at J, leaving 6 bases unmatched. Germline-derived CDR1 and CDR2 are SGHTA and FQGTGA. CDR3 region: CASSLGSSGSEQFF. Here the CDR3 DNA reads TGTGCCAGCAGCTTAGGTAGTAGCGGGAGCGAGCAGTTCTTC.

The chain combines TRBV7-2 with TRBJ2-7; 7 bases map to TRBD2. Per germline, CDR1 SGHTA and CDR2 FQGNSA. The trim removed 2 bases at V and 2 bases at J, leaving 3 bases unmatched. The CDR3 contains 14 residues. The chain's CDR3 is CASSLSSGAYEQYF. The CDR3, as DNA: TGTGCCAGCAGCTTATCTAGCGGAGCCTACGAGCAGTACTTC.

The genes are TRBV28 and TRBJ2-2; 8 bases fit TRBD2. J was trimmed by 7 bases and V by 6 bases; bases with no gene match: 7. The CDR3 is 14 amino acids. From germline, CDR1 is MDHEN and CDR2 SYDVKM. Here the CDR3 reads CASRGGRRIGELFF. In DNA, the CDR3 is TGTGCCAGCAGGGGCGGGAGGAGAATCGGGGAGCTGTTTTTT.

V gene TRBV5-6 combines with J gene TRBJ2-7, with TRBD1 identical over 9 bases. The trim removed 4 bases at V and 4 bases at J, leaving 9 bases unmatched. Germline CDR1 is SGHDT and CDR2 is YYEEEE. The CDR3 covers 15 residues. Here the CDR3 DNA reads TGTGCCAGCAGCGTAACCGGGACAGGGCCTTACGAGCAGTACTTC. This translates into CASSVTGTGPYEQYF.

V usage is TRBV9 and J usage is TRBJ1-1; D is undetermined. The ends were cut back, 0 bases at V and 0 bases at J, with 6 bases in the middle. Germline V gene data show CDR1 as SGDLS and CDR2 as YYNGEE. This CDR3 region has 14 residues. CDR3 in amino acids: CASSVAIVNTEAFF. In DNA, the CDR3 is TGTGCCAGCAGCGTAGCTATAGTGAACACTGAAGCTTTCTTT.

The chain is built from TRBV7-6 and TRBJ1-1, with D hard to call. The CDR3 is 13 amino acids. The V gene lost 5 bases and the J gene lost 1 base, with 8 bases spanning the gap. CDR1 and CDR2 (germline): SGHVS, FNYEAQ. As DNA, the CDR3 is TGTGCCAGCAGCCCCGGGAAGAACACTGAAGCTTTCTTT. Translating it yields CASSPGKNTEAFF.

The chain couples TRBV7-8 to TRBJ1-4, with D perhaps matching TRBD1 (5 bases). Trimming removed 5 bases at V and 8 bases at J, with 18 bases between. This CDR3 has 15 amino acids. Germline CDR1 SGHVS, CDR2 FQNEAQ. The CDR3: CASSVNRGLREKLFF. As DNA, the CDR3 is TGTGCCAGCAGCGTGAATCGGGGGTTACGCGAAAAACTGTTTTTT.

The chain employs TRBV19 and TRBJ1-1; weak D call: TRBD1 (6 bases). With 3 bases removed from V and 5 bases from J, the gap between germline ends came to 16 bases. CDR1 is LNHDA and CDR2 is SQIVND in the germline V gene (reference sequence). The CDR3 has 15 amino acids. DNA for the CDR3: TGTGCCAGTAGTATTCTTACAGGGATAGGGACTGAAGCTTTCTTT. It encodes CASSILTGIGTEAFF.

CDR3 coding DNA: TGTGCCAGCAGCCCCGGGACAGGGAGTGGCTACACCTTC. This translates into CASSPGTGSGYTF. The chain is built from TRBV7-6 and TRBJ1-2, with 9 bases identical to TRBD1. Germline values: CDR1 SGHVS, CDR2 FNYEAQ. Germline trimming cut 5 bases from V and 7 bases from J; bases unmatched to any gene: 5. This CDR3 has 13 residues.

This clone was counted a few times. The CDR3 loop reads CATSRDPGAEAFF. DNA for the CDR3: TGTGCCACCAGCAGAGATCCGGGGGCTGAAGCTTTCTTT. The rearrangement links TRBV15 to TRBJ1-1; D perhaps matches TRBD1 (5 bases). CDR1 and CDR2 (germline): LNHNV, YYDKDF (reference sequence). The CDR3 spans 13 residues. Deletions cut 0 bases from V and 6 bases from J, with 8 bases between.

The DNA for the CDR3 is TGTGCCAGCAGCCCTACCCGTATGAACACTGAAGCTTTCTTT. Amino acids: CASSPTRMNTEAFF. The chain combines TRBV5-4 with TRBJ1-1; no definite D call. The CDR3 has 14 amino acids. Trimming shortened V by 4 bases and J by 0 bases, and 10 bases separated the two germline ends. Germline V CDR1 and CDR2: SGHNT, YYREEE (reference sequence).

CDR3 residues: CASSAREYRTDTQYF. The CDR3 DNA reads as TGTGCCAGCAGCGCTCGGGAGTACCGCACAGATACGCAGTATTTT. The V call is TRBV9, the J call TRBJ2-3; D perhaps matches TRBD2 (6 bases). The CDR3 contains 15 residues. V was trimmed by 3 bases and J by 1 base, leaving 12 bases between them. Germline V CDR1 and CDR2: SGDLS, YYNGEE.

This chain links TRBV6-6 with TRBJ2-3, with D perhaps matching TRBD1 (6 bases). The CDR3 covers 14 residues. The V and J ends lost 6 bases and 4 bases respectively, with 14 bases between them. Germline V gene lookup returns CDR1 MNHNY and CDR2 SVGAGI (reference sequence). The CDR3 loop is CASSPQQGPDTQYF. The CDR3 DNA follows: TGTGCCAGCAGCCCCCAACAGGGCCCAGATACGCAGTATTTT.